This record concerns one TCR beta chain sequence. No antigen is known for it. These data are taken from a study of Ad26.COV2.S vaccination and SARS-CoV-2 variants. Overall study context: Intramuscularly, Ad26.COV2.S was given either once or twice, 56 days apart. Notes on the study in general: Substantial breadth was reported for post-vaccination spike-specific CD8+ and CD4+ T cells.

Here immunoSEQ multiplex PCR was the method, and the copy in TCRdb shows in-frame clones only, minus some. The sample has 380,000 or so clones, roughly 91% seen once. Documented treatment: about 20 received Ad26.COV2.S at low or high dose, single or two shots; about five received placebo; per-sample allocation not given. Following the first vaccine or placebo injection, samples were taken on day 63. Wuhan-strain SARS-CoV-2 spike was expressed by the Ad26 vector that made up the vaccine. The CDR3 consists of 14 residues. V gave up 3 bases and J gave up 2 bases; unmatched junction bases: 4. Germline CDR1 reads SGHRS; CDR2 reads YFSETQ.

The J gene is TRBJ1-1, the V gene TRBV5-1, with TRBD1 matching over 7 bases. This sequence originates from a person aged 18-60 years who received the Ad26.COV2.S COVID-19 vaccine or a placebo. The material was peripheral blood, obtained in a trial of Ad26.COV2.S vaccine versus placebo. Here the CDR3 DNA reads TGCGCCAGCAGCTGGGGGGACAGAAACACTGAAGCTTTCTTT. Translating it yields CASSWGDRNTEAFF.